This TCR beta chain was sequenced in a study of Ad26.COV2.S vaccination and SARS-CoV-2 variants. Whole-study context: Enrollment placed the donor in the COV1001 Ad26.COV2.S trial arm. Doses of Ad26.COV2.S were injected into muscle once or twice, 56 days apart.

The table came from immunoSEQ multiplex PCR; TCRdb's copy has only in-frame clones and leaves some out. Among fewer than 500,000 clones, about nine tenths were seen once, and the ten largest hold around 4.2%. Stated treatment: around 19 received Ad26.COV2.S at low or high dose, single or two shots; about 5 received placebo; per-sample allocation not given. Samples were taken on day 63 after the first vaccine or placebo injection. It was Wuhan-strain SARS-CoV-2 spike that the Ad26 vaccine vector expressed. Study-wide findings and caveats: Among vaccine recipients, spike-specific TCR breadth exceeded that of placebo recipients.

A note on this clone: The antigen is undetermined.

The germline V gene has CDR1 GTSNPN and CDR2 SVGIG (reference sequence). The CDR3 extends over 13 amino acids. V gave up 2 bases and J gave up 12 bases; unmatched junction bases: 9. V usage is TRBV30 and J usage is TRBJ2-1, with 8 bases identical to TRBD2. The sample in question was peripheral blood, obtained in a trial of Ad26.COV2.S vaccine versus placebo. This receptor was obtained from a person between 18 and 59 years old who received the Ad26.COV2.S COVID-19 vaccine or a placebo. This CDR3 is CAWSPGTSKRQFF. DNA of the CDR3: TGTGCCTGGAGTCCCGGGACTAGTAAACGGCAGTTCTTC.